This T cell receptor (beta chain) was captured in a study of T cell responses to AZD1222 COVID-19 vaccine. Profiling relied on immunoSEQ multiplex PCR, and the TCRdb table lists in-frame clones only, not all of them. The sample holds 100,000 to 150,000 clones, approximately 85% seen once. Turning to this clone: Its antigen is currently unknown.

Trimming removed 1 base from V and 3 bases from J, with 10 bases in between. Germline assignment: CDR1 MNHEY and CDR2 SMNVEV (reference sequence). The CDR3 covers 15 residues. Whole-study findings and limits: Regions left unmutated in variants are reportedly the target of nearly half of spike-specific TCRs. Sampled repertoires all dated from after the peak T cell response.

The sequenced sample was peripheral blood, obtained on day 0 of MenACWY control vaccination. This TCR came from an adult in good health. The chain has TRBV27 and TRBJ1-5, with D possibly being TRBD1 (6 bases). CDR3 DNA: TGTGCCAGCAGTTTATTTGGACAGATCAATCAGCCCCAGCATTTT. Protein: CASSLFGQINQPQHF.